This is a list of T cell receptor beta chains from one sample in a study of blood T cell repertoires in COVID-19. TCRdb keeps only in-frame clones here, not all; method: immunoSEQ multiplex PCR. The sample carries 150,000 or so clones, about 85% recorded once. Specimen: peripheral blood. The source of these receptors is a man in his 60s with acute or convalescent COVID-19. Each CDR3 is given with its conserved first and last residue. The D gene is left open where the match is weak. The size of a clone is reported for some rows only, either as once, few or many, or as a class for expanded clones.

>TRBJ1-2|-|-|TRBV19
CASRSTGTNYGYTF
TGTGCCAGTAGGTCTACAGGGACTAACTATGGCTACACCTTC
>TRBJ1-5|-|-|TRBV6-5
CASSLERGRPQHF
TGTGCCAGCAGTTTGGAAAGGGGCAGGCCCCAGCATTTT
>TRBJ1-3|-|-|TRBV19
CASTPSPSGNTIYF
TGTGCCAGCACGCCCAGTCCAAGTGGAAACACCATATATTTT
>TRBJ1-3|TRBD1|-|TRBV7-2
CASSPDRINTIYF
TGTGCCAGCAGCCCGGACAGGATTAACACCATATATTTT
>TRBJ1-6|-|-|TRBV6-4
CASRQGESPLHF
TGTGCCAGCAGACAGGGAGAATCACCCCTCCACTTT
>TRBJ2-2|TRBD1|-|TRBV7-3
CASSPGGQGAGAGELFF
TGTGCCAGCAGCCCGGGTGGACAGGGGGCGGGAGCCGGGGAGCTGTTTTTT
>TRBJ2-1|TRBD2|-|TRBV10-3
CAISSGRAHNEQFF
TGTGCCATCAGTAGCGGGAGGGCCCACAATGAGCAGTTCTTC
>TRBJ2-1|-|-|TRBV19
CASSIDRLREWNEQFF
TGTGCCAGTAGTATAGACCGCCTGAGGGAGTGGAATGAGCAGTTCTTC
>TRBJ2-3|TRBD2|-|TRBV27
CASRGLAGADTQYF
TGTGCCAGCCGGGGTCTAGCGGGCGCAGATACGCAGTATTTT
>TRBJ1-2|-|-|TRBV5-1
CASSLPGLIPYGYTF
TGCGCCAGCAGCTTACCCGGACTGATTCCCTATGGCTACACCTTC
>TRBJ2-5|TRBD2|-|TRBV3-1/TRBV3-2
CASSPLSGTSGKETQYF
TGTGCCAGCAGCCCATTATCCGGGACTAGCGGGAAAGAGACCCAGTACTTC
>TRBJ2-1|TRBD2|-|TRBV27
CASSFQVAGAYNEQFF
TGTGCCAGCAGTTTTCAAGTAGCGGGAGCCTACAATGAGCAGTTCTTC
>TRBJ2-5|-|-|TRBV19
CASSSTAGGTQYF
TGTGCCAGTAGTTCCACCGCCGGGGGGACCCAGTACTTC
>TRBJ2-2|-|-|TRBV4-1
CASSQDVGQKNTGELFF
TGCGCCAGCAGCCAAGACGTCGGACAGAAGAACACCGGGGAGCTGTTTTTT
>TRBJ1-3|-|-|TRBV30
CAWKARNTIYF
TGTGCCTGGAAAGCTAGAAACACCATATATTTT
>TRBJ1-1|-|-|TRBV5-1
CASSLETFTEAFF
TGCGCCAGCAGCTTGGAGACATTTACTGAAGCTTTCTTT
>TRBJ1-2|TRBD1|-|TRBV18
CASSPKTGGLSYGYTF
TGTGCCAGCTCACCAAAGACAGGGGGCTTGAGCTATGGCTACACCTTC
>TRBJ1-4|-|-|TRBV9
CASSVGWQFATNEKLFF
TGTGCCAGCAGCGTAGGCTGGCAGTTCGCAACTAATGAAAAACTGTTTTTT
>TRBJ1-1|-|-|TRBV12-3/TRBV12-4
CASSLARGTEAFF
TGTGCCAGCAGTTTAGCGCGGGGCACTGAAGCTTTCTTT
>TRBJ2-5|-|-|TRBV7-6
CASSSRETQYF
TGTGCCAGCAGCTCCCGGGAGACCCAGTACTTC
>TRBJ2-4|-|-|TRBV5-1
CASSSEPGLAKNIQYF
TGCGCCAGCAGCTCAGAACCAGGGTTAGCCAAAAACATTCAGTACTTC
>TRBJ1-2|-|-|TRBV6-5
CASSNPTGNYGYTF
TGTGCCAGCAGCAACCCGACAGGAAACTATGGCTACACCTTC
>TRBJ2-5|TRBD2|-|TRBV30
CAWSVTGGPGETQYF
TGTGCCTGGAGTGTGACGGGAGGGCCGGGAGAGACCCAGTACTTC
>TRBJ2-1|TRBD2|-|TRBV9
CASSEGTSQSYNEQFF
TGTGCCAGCAGCGAAGGGACTAGCCAATCCTACAATGAGCAGTTCTTC
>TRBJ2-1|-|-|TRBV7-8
CASSLPGTHNEQFF
TGTGCCAGCAGCCTTCCCGGGACACACAATGAGCAGTTCTTC
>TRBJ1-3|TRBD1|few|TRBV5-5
CASSPSLGTGSGNTIYF
TGTGCCAGCAGCCCGAGCCTTGGGACAGGATCTGGAAACACCATATATTTT
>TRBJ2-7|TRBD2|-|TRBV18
CASSPRMASGSYEQYF
TGTGCCAGCTCACCCCGGATGGCTAGCGGGAGCTACGAGCAGTACTTC
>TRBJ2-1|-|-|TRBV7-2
CASSPATTRDEQFF
TGTGCCAGCAGCCCAGCGACAACTAGGGATGAGCAGTTCTTC
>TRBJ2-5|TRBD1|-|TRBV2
CASSDPGGEKETQYF
TGTGCCAGCAGTGATCCAGGGGGAGAGAAGGAGACCCAGTACTTC
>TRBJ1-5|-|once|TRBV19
CASSRGGGVGNQPQHF
TGTGCCAGTAGTAGAGGGGGAGGGGTGGGCAATCAGCCCCAGCATTTT
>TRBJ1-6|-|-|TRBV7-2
CASSLPTGSGDSPLHF
TGTGCCAGCAGCTTACCAACAGGGTCTGGGGATTCACCCCTCCACTTT
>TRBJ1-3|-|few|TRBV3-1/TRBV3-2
CASSQDRTGNTIYF
TGTGCCAGCAGCCAAGATAGAACTGGAAACACCATATATTTT
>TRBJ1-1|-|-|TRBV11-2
CASSLDPLNQGTEAFF
TGTGCCAGCAGCTTAGATCCCCTTAACCAGGGCACTGAAGCTTTCTTT
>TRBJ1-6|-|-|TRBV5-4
CASKARGDNSPLHF
TGTGCCAGCAAAGCCCGGGGGGATAATTCACCCCTCCACTTT
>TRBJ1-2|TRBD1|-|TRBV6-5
CASSRTGGNYGYTF
TGTGCCAGCAGTCGAACAGGGGGAAACTATGGCTACACCTTC
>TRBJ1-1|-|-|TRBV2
CASSTDMNTEAFF
TGTGCCAGCAGTACAGATATGAACACTGAAGCTTTCTTT
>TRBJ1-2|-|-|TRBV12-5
CASGPPGGGGYTF
TGTGCTAGTGGTCCCCCCGGGGGGGGAGGCTACACCTTC
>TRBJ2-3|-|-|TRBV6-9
CASSFQGDTQYF
TGTGCCAGCAGTTTCCAGGGGGATACGCAGTATTTT
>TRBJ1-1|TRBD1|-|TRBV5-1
CASSGQGIGTEAFF
TGCGCCAGCAGCGGACAGGGGATAGGCACTGAAGCTTTCTTT